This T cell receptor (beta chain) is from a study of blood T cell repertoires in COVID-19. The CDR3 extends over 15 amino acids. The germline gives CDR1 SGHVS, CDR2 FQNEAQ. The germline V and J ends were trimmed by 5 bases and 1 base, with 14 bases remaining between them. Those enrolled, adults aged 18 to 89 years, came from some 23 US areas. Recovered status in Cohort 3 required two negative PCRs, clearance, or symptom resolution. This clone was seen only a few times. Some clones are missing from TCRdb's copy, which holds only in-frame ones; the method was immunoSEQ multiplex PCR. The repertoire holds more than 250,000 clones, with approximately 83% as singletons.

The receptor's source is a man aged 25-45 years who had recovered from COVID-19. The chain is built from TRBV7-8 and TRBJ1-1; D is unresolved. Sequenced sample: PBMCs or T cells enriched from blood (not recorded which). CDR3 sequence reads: CASSPRTGWNTEAFF. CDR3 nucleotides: TGTGCCAGCAGCCCCCGGACGGGGTGGAACACTGAAGCTTTCTTT. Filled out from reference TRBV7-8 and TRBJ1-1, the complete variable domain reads GAGVSQSPRYKVAKRGQDVALRCDPISGHVSLFWYQQALGQGPEFLTYFQNEAQLDKSGLPSDRFFAERPEGSVSTLKIQRTQQEDSAVYLCASSPRTGWNTEAFFGQGTRLTVV.